This T cell receptor (beta chain) was captured by sequencing in a study of T cells after yellow fever vaccination. Background on the study: Four memory subsets, EM, EMRA, CM and Tscm, were sorted by CD3, CD45RA, CCR7, CD95. The study's findings and limits: Faster peaking, at day 5 versus 15, marked a secondary response that was weaker. Subsequent to the booster, the majority of primary-vaccination clones reappeared (around 95% CD4, approximately 85% CD8).

The CDR3 is 15 residues long. The V gene's germline CDR1 is LNHDA and CDR2 SQIVND (reference sequence). The V gene end was trimmed by 6 bases and the J gene end by 4 bases; junction bases not matched to a gene: 8. TCRdb re-derived calls from the 5' RACE reads in MiXCR, one entry per CDR3 protein. The repertoire includes roughly 26,000 distinct CDR3 sequences, under 7% of them detected once, and 12% sits in the top ten. The table lists this clonotype with many counts. The chain is built from TRBV19 and TRBJ1-2; 10 positions agree with TRBD1. The sample was PBMCs, either bulk or a sorted T-cell subset (CD4+, CD8+, memory, or dextramer-sorted; not recorded which), taken 15 days after the yellow fever booster vaccination. The TCR originated in a man between 25 and 39 years old who received the YFV17D yellow fever vaccine. Here the CDR3 reads CASSRDRGQVYGYTF. The CDR3 nucleotides are TGTGCCAGTAGCCGAGACAGGGGGCAAGTCTATGGCTACACCTTC.